This T cell receptor beta chain was sequenced in a study of CD8+ T cells in alopecia areata. Peripheral blood and lesional scalp punch biopsies came from alopecia areata patients. A FACSAria was used to sort CD4+ and CD8+ T cells. These cells came from PBMCs. Findings of the study overall: Across lesional scalp, and particularly alopecia totalis/universalis, clonality surpassed that of normal scalp. Mice showed TCR sharing more clearly than patients did, possibly owing to HLA.

The authors extracted RNA and reverse transcribed it into cDNA as the sequencing template. Profiling relied on immunoSEQ multiplex PCR, and the TCRdb table lists in-frame clones only, not all of them. The repertoire holds 98,000 or so clones, 45% to 60% seen once, with more than 20% in the top ten. To note about this clone: The antigen remains undetermined.

This CDR3 region has 14 residues. Germline loops: CDR1 MNHEY, CDR2 SMNVEV (reference sequence). The V and J ends lost 3 bases and 0 bases, in that order; junction bases with no gene match: 1. Material: NKG2D-low CD8+ T cells sorted from blood. This receptor was identified in a human donor with alopecia areata. The V gene is TRBV27, the J gene TRBJ2-7, with TRBD2 identical over 8 bases. The DNA of the CDR3 is TGTGCCAGCAGTTTTAGCGGGACCTCCTACGAGCAGTACTTC. Protein: CASSFSGTSYEQYF.